This T cell receptor beta chain appears in the sequencing data of a study of Graves' ophthalmopathy and Graves' hyperthyroidism. Findings and limits, study-wide: For predicting ophthalmopathy progression, the model had approximately 70% sensitivity and 72% to 75% specificity. Most expanded clonotypes from thyroid (those above 0.001 frequency) were also found in blood.

There are 11 residues in the CDR3. Germline CDR1 reads LNHDA; CDR2 reads SQIVND (reference sequence). The V end was cut by 5 bases, the J end by 5 bases, with 7 bases between. The study amplified TCR beta CDR3 regions using RNA transcripts. RT-PCR was first run with HTBI primers, then multiplex PCR in a second round. TCRdb used MiXCR to reprocess the multiplex PCR reads, holding one entry per CDR3 protein. Altogether roughly 600,000 distinct CDR3 sequences are present, roughly 39% being singletons, with the ten largest covering 3.5% to 4.5%. In regard to this clonotype: Its specificity is unknown.

In this cohort, patients with other autoimmune diseases, uncontrolled infections, pregnancy or lactation were excluded. The sequencing sample was made of peripheral blood or thyroid tissue (not recorded which). The V gene is TRBV19, the J gene TRBJ2-7, with unresolved D. This sequence originates from an adult man with Graves' hyperthyroidism. The CDR3 here is CASSHSNEQYF. The CDR3 nucleotides read TGTGCCAGTAGTCATAGTAACGAGCAGTACTTC.